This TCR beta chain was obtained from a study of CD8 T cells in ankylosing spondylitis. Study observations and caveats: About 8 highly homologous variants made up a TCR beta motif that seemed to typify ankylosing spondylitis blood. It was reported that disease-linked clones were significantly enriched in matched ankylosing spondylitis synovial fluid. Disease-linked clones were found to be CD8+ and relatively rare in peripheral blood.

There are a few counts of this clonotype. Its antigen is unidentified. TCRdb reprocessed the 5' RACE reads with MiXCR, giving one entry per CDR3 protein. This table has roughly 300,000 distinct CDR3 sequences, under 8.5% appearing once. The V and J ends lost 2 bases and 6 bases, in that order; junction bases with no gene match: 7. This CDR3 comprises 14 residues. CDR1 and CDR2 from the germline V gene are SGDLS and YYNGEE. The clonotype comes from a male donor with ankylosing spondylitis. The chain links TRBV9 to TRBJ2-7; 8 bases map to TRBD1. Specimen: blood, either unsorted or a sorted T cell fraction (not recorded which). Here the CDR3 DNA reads TGTGCCAGCAGCGTCCAGACAGGGGAAAGCGAGCAGTACTTC. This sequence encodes CASSVQTGESEQYF.